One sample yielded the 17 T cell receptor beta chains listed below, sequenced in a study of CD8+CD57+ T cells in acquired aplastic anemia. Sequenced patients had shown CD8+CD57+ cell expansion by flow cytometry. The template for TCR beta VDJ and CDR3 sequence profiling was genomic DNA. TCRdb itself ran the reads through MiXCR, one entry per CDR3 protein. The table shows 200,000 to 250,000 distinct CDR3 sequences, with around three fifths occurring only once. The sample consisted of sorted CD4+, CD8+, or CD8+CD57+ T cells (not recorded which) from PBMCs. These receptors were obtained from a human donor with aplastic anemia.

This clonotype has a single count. This chain's CDR3 is CAISEWGQGLNEQFF. The CDR3 coding sequence is TGTGCCATCAGTGAGTGGGGACAGGGGTTGAATGAGCAGTTCTTC. V is TRBV10-3 and J is TRBJ2-1; TRBD1 matches 10 bases. CDR3 length: 15 residues. Germline CDR1 reads ENHRY; CDR2 reads SYGVKD. The ends lost 1 base at V and 7 bases at J; junction bases unmatched: 4.

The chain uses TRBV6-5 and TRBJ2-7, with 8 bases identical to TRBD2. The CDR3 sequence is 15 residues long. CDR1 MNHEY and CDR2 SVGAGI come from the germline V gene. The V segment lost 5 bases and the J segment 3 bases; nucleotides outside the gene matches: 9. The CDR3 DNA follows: TGTGCCAGCAGTGCGGCTAGCGGGTTAGGCTACGAGCAGTACTTC. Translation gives CASSAASGLGYEQYF.

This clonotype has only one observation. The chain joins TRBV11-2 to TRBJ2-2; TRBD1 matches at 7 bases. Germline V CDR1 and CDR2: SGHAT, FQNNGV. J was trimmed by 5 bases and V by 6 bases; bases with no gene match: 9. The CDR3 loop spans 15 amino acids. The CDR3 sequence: CASRVETGWTGELFF. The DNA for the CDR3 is TGTGCCAGCAGAGTCGAGACAGGGTGGACCGGGGAGCTGTTTTTT.

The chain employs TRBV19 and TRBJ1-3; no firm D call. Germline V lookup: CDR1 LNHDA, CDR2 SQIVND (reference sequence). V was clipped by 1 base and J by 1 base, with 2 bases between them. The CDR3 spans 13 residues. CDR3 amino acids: CASSIVSGNTIYF. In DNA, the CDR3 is TGTGCCAGTAGTATAGTTTCTGGAAACACCATATATTTT.

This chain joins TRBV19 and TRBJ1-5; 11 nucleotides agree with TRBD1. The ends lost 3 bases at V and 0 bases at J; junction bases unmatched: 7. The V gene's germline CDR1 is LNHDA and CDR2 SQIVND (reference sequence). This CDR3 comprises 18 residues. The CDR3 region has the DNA TGTGCCAGTAGTATGTTAGGACAGGGGGCGTATAGCAATCAGCCCCAGCATTTT. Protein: CASSMLGQGAYSNQPQHF.

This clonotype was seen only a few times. CDR3 protein: CASSQDRGRVGYNEQYF. In DNA form, the CDR3 reads TGCGCCAGCAGCCAAGATCGAGGCAGGGTGGGGTATAACGAGCAGTACTTC. The chain is built from TRBV4-1 and TRBJ2-7; D possibly corresponds to TRBD1 (5 bases). The germline V gene has CDR1 MGHRA and CDR2 YSYEKL. Trimming took off 0 bases at V and 5 bases at J, with 20 bases between the two ends. The CDR3 spans 17 residues.

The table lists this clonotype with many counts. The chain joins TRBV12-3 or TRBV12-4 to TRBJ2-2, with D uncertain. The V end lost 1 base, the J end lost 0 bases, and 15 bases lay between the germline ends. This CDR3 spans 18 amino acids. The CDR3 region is CASSLVPEIFANTGELFF. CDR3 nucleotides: TGTGCCAGCAGTTTAGTGCCGGAAATCTTCGCGAACACCGGGGAGCTGTTTTTT.

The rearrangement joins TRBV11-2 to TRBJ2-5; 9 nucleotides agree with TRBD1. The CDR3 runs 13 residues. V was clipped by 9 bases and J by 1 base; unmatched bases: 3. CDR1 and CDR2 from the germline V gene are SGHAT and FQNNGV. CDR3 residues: CASGQGIQETQYF. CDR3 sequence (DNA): TGTGCCAGTGGACAGGGGATCCAAGAGACCCAGTACTTC.

CDR3 bases: TGTGCCAGCACCTCCGCAGGCGGGAGCTCCTACAATGAGCAGTTCTTC. This translates into CASTSAGGSSYNEQFF. The chain recombines TRBV2 with TRBJ2-1; 7 bases agree with TRBD2. CDR1 is SNHLY, CDR2 FYNNEI, per germline. Germline trimming cut 7 bases from V and 0 bases from J; bases unmatched to any gene: 9. The CDR3 runs 16 residues.

The CDR3 spells CASSRGSAMNTEAFF. The CDR3 coding sequence is TGTGCCAGTAGTCGGGGCAGCGCAATGAACACTGAAGCTTTCTTT. J is TRBJ1-1 and V is TRBV19, with D perhaps TRBD1 (5 bases). CDR3 length: 15 residues. V lost 5 bases and J lost 0, with 13 bases in between. Germline V gene data show CDR1 as LNHDA and CDR2 as SQIVND (reference sequence).

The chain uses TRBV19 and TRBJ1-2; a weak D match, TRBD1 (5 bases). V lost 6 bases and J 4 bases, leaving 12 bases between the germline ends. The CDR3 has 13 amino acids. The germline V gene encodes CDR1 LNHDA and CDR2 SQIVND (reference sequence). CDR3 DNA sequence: TGTGCCAGTAGAGACGGGACTCCCTATGGCTACACCTTC. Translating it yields CASRDGTPYGYTF.

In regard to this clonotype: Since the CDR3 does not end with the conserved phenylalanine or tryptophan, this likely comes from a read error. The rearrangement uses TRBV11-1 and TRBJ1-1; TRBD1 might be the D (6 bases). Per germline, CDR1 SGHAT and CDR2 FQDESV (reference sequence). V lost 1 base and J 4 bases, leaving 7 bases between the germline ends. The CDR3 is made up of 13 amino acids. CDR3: CASSLEGGTEAFL. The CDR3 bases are TGTGCCAGCAGCTTAGAAGGGGGCACTGAAGCTTTCCTT.

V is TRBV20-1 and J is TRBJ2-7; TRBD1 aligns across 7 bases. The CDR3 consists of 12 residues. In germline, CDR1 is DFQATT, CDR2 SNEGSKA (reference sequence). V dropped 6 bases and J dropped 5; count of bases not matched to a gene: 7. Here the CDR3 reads CSAKGQVNEQYF. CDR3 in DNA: TGCAGTGCCAAAGGACAGGTGAACGAGCAGTACTTC.

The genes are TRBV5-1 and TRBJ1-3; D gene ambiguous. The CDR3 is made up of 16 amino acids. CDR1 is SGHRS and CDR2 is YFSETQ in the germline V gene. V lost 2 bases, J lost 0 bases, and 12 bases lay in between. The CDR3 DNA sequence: TGCGCCAGCAGCTTTGGTTCAGGTCTCTCTGGAAACACCATATATTTT. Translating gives CASSFGSGLSGNTIYF.

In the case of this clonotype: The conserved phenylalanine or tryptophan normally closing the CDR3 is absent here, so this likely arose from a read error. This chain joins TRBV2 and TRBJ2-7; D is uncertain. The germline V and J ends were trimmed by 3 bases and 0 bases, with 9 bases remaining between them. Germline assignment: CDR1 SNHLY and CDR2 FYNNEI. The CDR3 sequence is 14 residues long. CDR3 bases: TGTGCCAGCAGTGAGTGGGCCAGCTCCTACGAGCAGTACTTA. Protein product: CASSEWASSYEQYL.

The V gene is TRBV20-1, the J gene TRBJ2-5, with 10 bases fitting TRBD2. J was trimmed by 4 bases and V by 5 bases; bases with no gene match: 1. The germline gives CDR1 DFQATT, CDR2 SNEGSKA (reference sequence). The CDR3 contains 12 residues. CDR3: CSAASGRETQYF. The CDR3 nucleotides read TGCAGTGCTGCTAGCGGGAGAGAGACCCAGTACTTC.

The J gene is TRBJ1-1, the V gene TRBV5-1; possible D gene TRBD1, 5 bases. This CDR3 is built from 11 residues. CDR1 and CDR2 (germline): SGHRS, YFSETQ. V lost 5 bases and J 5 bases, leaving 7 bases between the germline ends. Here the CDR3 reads CASRGETEAFF. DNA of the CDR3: TGCGCCAGCAGGGGGGAAACTGAAGCTTTCTTT. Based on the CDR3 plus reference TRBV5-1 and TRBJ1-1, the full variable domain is KAGVTQTPRYLIKTRGQQVTLSCSPISGHRSVSWYQQTPGQGLQFLFEYFSETQRNKGNFPGRFSGRQFSNSRSEMNVSTLELGDSALYLCASRGETEAFFGQGTRLTVV.